The next 9 T cell receptor beta chains were all read from a single sample in a study of sequential checkpoint blockade in melanoma. Treatment indicated: randomized to nivolumab then ipilimumab (arm A) or the reverse (arm B). Only in-frame clones appear in the TCRdb table, and some are missing; sequencing was by immunoSEQ multiplex PCR. Among fewer than 5,500 clones listed, roughly 17% were seen once. The sequencing used tumor tissue (inferred from file names), collected from a patient given nivolumab and ipilimumab in sequence. All receptors come from a human donor with melanoma.

Within the sample, this clone is medium-sized. The chain links TRBV6-8 to TRBJ2-3; unclear D gene. Germline CDR1 is MNHGY and CDR2 is SAAAGT. The CDR3 has 15 amino acids. The ends were cut back, 5 bases at V and 1 base at J, with 13 bases in the middle. The CDR3 reads CASSAIGWGTDTQYF. The CDR3 DNA reads as TGTGCCAGCAGTGCCATAGGATGGGGCACAGATACGCAGTATTTT.

This clone was seen repeatedly, ten times or more. This chain joins TRBV11-3 and TRBJ2-7, with 7 bases lining up with TRBD1. The J segment lost 3 bases and the V segment lost 3 bases, leaving 8 bases of the junction unmatched. Germline V gives CDR1 SGHNT, CDR2 YENEEA. The CDR3 contains 15 residues. CDR3: CASSLAQGQSYEQYF. CDR3 sequence (DNA): TGTGCCAGCAGCTTGGCCCAGGGACAGAGCTACGAGCAGTACTTC.

In this sample, this clone turned up a few times. The rearrangement uses TRBV30 and TRBJ2-7; TRBD2 aligns across 9 bases. The V gene end was trimmed by 0 bases and the J gene end by 7 bases; junction bases not matched to a gene: 7. Germline V CDR1 and CDR2: GTSNPN, SVGIG (reference sequence). This CDR3 is built from 14 residues. The CDR3 DNA follows: TGTGCCTGGAGTGTACGCGGGGGGGGCCTGGAGCAGTACTTC. Translated: CAWSVRGGGLEQYF. Together with reference TRBV30 and TRBJ2-7, the CDR3 gives the full variable domain: SQTIHQWPATLVQPVGSPLSLECTVEGTSNPNLYWYRQAAGRGLQLLFYSVGIGQISSEVPQNLSASRPQDRQFILSSKKLLLSDSGFYLCAWSVRGGGLEQYFGPGTRLTVT.

This clone was observed a handful of times. The CDR3 region has the DNA TGTGCCAGCAGCTTAGTGTTCGGTTATAATTCACCCCTCCACTTT. Its translation: CASSLVFGYNSPLHF. The chain joins TRBV11-3 to TRBJ1-6; D is undetermined. Looked up from germline, CDR1 is SGHNT and CDR2 is YENEEA. The CDR3 loop spans 15 amino acids. V lost 1 base to trimming and J lost 4 bases, with 8 bases between them.

The chain employs TRBV5-1 and TRBJ2-1; a possible D gene is TRBD2 (6 bases). This CDR3 is built from 16 residues. Germline lookup yields CDR1 SGHRS and CDR2 YFSETQ. The V gene lost 0 bases and the J gene lost 6 bases, with 16 bases spanning the gap. The CDR3 region has the DNA TGCGCCAGCAGCTTGGACGTACCTCGGGGGTCCAATGAGCAGTTCTTC. It is translated as CASSLDVPRGSNEQFF.

By share, this clone counts as medium-sized. V is TRBV5-1 and J is TRBJ2-7; maybe TRBD2 (5 bases). V was shortened by 5 bases and J by 4 bases, with 16 bases between the two germline ends. The CDR3 length is 14 residues. Looked up from germline, CDR1 is SGHRS and CDR2 is YFSETQ. In DNA form, the CDR3 reads TGCGCCAGCAGTGAGGGCAGGAGTGTATACGAGCAGTACTTC. Translation: CASSEGRSVYEQYF.

The rearrangement uses TRBV11-3 and TRBJ2-7, with D perhaps matching TRBD2 (7 bases). Germline assignment: CDR1 SGHNT and CDR2 YENEEA. V gave up 8 bases and J gave up 3 bases, with 20 bases separating them. This CDR3 comprises 15 residues. CDR3 sequence: CASSPGVGGGYEQYF. DNA of the CDR3: TGTGCCAGCTCTCCTGGGGTGGGAGGGGGCTACGAGCAGTACTTC.

The chain couples TRBV19 to TRBJ1-5; D unclear. CDR3 size: 12 residues. Germline loops: CDR1 LNHDA, CDR2 SQIVND (reference sequence). V was trimmed by 4 bases and J by 1 base, leaving 2 bases between them. CDR3 amino acids: CASSRSNQPQHF. The DNA of the CDR3 is TGTGCCAGTAGTAGGAGCAATCAGCCCCAGCATTTT.

This chain uses TRBV19 with TRBJ2-5; 7 bases map to TRBD1. The germline gives CDR1 LNHDA, CDR2 SQIVND (reference sequence). The junction had 5 bases not matched to a gene; V was cut back by 3 bases and J by 1 base. This CDR3 is built from 15 residues. The CDR3 protein is CASSMVEGAQETQYF. The DNA for the CDR3 is TGTGCCAGTAGTATGGTCGAGGGGGCCCAAGAGACCCAGTACTTC.